A selection of T cell receptor beta chains follows, all from one sample in a study of blood T cell repertoires in COVID-19. TCRdb's table, derived via immunoSEQ multiplex PCR, lists solely in-frame clones and lacks some. The repertoire consists of roughly 100,000 clones, with roughly 87% occurring once and the leading ten covering under 2.5%. Sequenced input: peripheral blood. Source of these receptors: a man aged 45 to 65 with active COVID-19. The conserved cysteine and the conserved F or W are not part of the CDR3 here. The order of the fields is V gene, CDR3 protein.

>TRBV5-1
ATSRGGGEKLF
>TRBV19
ASRTGLVSHEQF
>TRBV18
ASSPAGLEY
>TRBV5-1
ASSTTGGDNTGELF
>TRBV19
ASSTGTDNTGELF
>TRBV2
ASRGRGTTGELF
>TRBV9
ASSAPGGTEAF
>TRBV20-1
SASPGGSSYNEQF
>TRBV18
ASSYSGGPLH
>TRBV5-6
ASSRTGWGANVLT
>TRBV4-3
ASSQQAFNEQF
>TRBV7-9
ASSAPGDRPNTEAF
>TRBV5-5
ASRGRSSGANVLT
>TRBV9
ASSVGEGDTQY
>TRBV11-2
ASSLGGGAARRF
>TRBV5-6
ASSEGKKGYEQY
>TRBV12-3/TRBV12-4
ASSLQGSAEAF
>TRBV12-3/TRBV12-4
ASSFPRAEQY
>TRBV13
ASKTGGTDTQY
>TRBV4-2
ASSQDQTGFGYT
>TRBV30
AWQGGGANVLT
>TRBV5-5
ASSSRMAWAGGPEQY
>TRBV9
ASSFSPRGANTDTQY
>TRBV6-2/TRBV6-3
ASSSLREGYYRMF
>TRBV5-8
ASSLKGGPNTEAF
>TRBV7-6
ASSLSDSSYNEQF
>TRBV23-1
ASSPPGQGWVQETQY
>TRBV7-9
ASSANWRANEKLF
>TRBV7-9
ASTRGGNQPQH
>TRBV4-2
ASSPRGGEGETQY
>TRBV3-1/TRBV3-2
ASSQRGPVNEKLF
>TRBV2
ASSVTGAGANVLT